Included here is one T cell receptor (beta chain) sequence, with context. Its specificity is unknown. Primed by a sample-barcoded 5' primer and a J-beta primer mix, a second PCR proceeded for about 7 to 11 cycles. TCRdb passed the 5' RACE reads through MiXCR, listing each CDR3 protein once. Among around 1.5 million distinct CDR3 sequences listed, 59% were seen once. The source of the sample is a study of blood T cells in healthy people across ages. Study-level results: Older age coincided with a roughly linear decline in TCR beta diversity per million T cells. Any conclusive comparison of naive versus antigen-experienced cells was prevented by using unsorted PBMCs. Both higher diversity and more naive CD4+ cells marked long-lived donors when set against aged donors. Calculation of diversity from one million T cells yielded estimates considered to be underestimates.

V was trimmed by 0 bases and J by 3 bases, leaving 14 bases between them. Germline assignment: CDR1 DFQATT and CDR2 SNEGSKA (reference sequence). CDR3 length: 16 amino acids. The sample comprised blood. This clonotype originated in a man aged 18 to 30 in good health. This rearrangement joins TRBV20-1 to TRBJ2-2, with D possibly matching TRBD2 (5 bases). The CDR3 spells CSARDRRLGDTGELFF. CDR3 DNA sequence: TGCAGTGCTAGAGATCGGCGACTCGGGGACACCGGGGAGCTGTTTTTT.